Listed below are T cell receptor beta chains from one sample, sequenced in a study of T cell repertoires in cytomegalovirus infection. Using its own MiXCR run on the reads, TCRdb lists one record per CDR3 protein. The table records a few hundred thousand distinct CDR3 sequences, roughly 46% of them present only once. For these receptors, no antigen is known. This material consisted of cultured PBMCs, taken from culture after CMV antigen stimulation. The receptors shown here come from a human donor in good health (CMV status not recorded). Some clones in this sample may be carry-over from other donors' samples. Both conserved end residues are part of each CDR3. Each record gives: D gene, CDR3 length, V gene, J gene, clone size, CDR3 DNA, CDR3 protein. A D gene is named only where the DNA matches it firmly. Size is omitted from some rows. Given values are once, few, many or a class for expanded clones.

>NA|14|TRBV7-2|TRBJ1-6|NA
TGTGCCAGCAGTCGTGACTCCTATAATTCACCCCTCCACTTT
CASSRDSYNSPLHF
>TRBD2|14|TRBV7-9|TRBJ2-7|few
TGTGCAGGGGAGGGAGGGAGAGAAACCTACGAGCAGTACTTC
CAGEGGRETYEQYF
>TRBD2|14|TRBV11-2|TRBJ2-7|NA
TGTGCCAGCAGCTTAAAAGCGGGAGCGGACGAGCAGTACTTC
CASSLKAGADEQYF
>NA|15|TRBV12-3/TRBV12-4|TRBJ1-4|few
TGTGCCAGCAGTTTGGGGGGCTGGAAAGATGAAAAACTGTTTTTT
CASSLGGWKDEKLFF
>NA|14|TRBV7-9|TRBJ2-3|NA
TGTGCCAGCAGCTTTTCAGGGCTCACAGATACGCAGTATTTT
CASSFSGLTDTQYF
>TRBD2|14|TRBV27|TRBJ2-1|few
TGTGCCAGCAGTCTCAACCCTAGCGGCAATGAGCAGTTCTTC
CASSLNPSGNEQFF
>TRBD1|18|TRBV4-1|TRBJ1-1|once
TGCGCCAGCAGCCAAGTAACGGGAAGGACAGACAGGGTCACTGAAGCTTTCTTT
CASSQVTGRTDRVTEAFF
>TRBD2|15|TRBV6-6|TRBJ2-1|NA
TGTGCCAGCAGTCGTGGTAGCGGGGGGGCGAATGAGCAGTTCTTC
CASSRGSGGANEQFF
>NA|13|TRBV10-3|TRBJ2-5|once
TGTGCCATCAATGACCAGCGGGAAGAGACCCAGTACTTC
CAINDQREETQYF
>NA|14|TRBV11-2|TRBJ2-3|NA
TGTGCCAGCAGCGTATCCCCCCGCACAGATACGCAGTATTTT
CASSVSPRTDTQYF
>NA|12|TRBV6-8|TRBJ1-2|NA
TGTGCCAGCCCCGCGGGAAGTCGGGGCTACACCTTC
CASPAGSRGYTF
>NA|15|TRBV2|TRBJ2-3|NA
TGTGCCAGCAGTGAAGATAGGGTAGACCCAGAGACGCAGTATTTT
CASSEDRVDPETQYF
>NA|14|TRBV10-3|TRBJ2-7|NA
TGTGCCATCAGTGAGACTGACAGCGGCTACGAGCAGTACTTC
CAISETDSGYEQYF
>TRBD1|15|TRBV10-3|TRBJ1-3|NA
TGTGCCATCAGTGAAAGGGGGCACTCTGGAAACACCATATATTTT
CAISERGHSGNTIYF
>TRBD1|14|TRBV6-1|TRBJ2-2|few
TGTGCCAGCAGCATCCAGGGGGACACCGGGGAGCTGTTTTTT
CASSIQGDTGELFF
>NA|13|TRBV7-2|TRBJ2-4|few
TGTGCCAGCAGGGGAGGAGGAGAGAACATTCAGTACTTC
CASRGGGENIQYF
>NA|16|TRBV4-2|TRBJ1-1|NA
TGTGCCAGCAGCCGTCCCGGGACTTTCACGGGCACTGAAGCTTTCTTT
CASSRPGTFTGTEAFF
>TRBD1|15|TRBV7-2|TRBJ2-7|few
TGTGCCAGCAGCTACGGGACAGGGGGATACTACGAGCAGTACTTC
CASSYGTGGYYEQYF
>NA|15|TRBV7-2|TRBJ1-2|NA
TGTGCCAGCAGCGTGAAACAGGGTCCTAACTATGGCTACACCTTC
CASSVKQGPNYGYTF
>TRBD1|17|TRBV7-2|TRBJ2-7|few
TGTGCCAGCAGCTTAAAACCGGGACAGGAGAGCTCCTACGAGCAGTACTTC
CASSLKPGQESSYEQYF
>NA|12|TRBV28|TRBJ2-3|NA
TGTGCCAGCAGCTTGAACAGACTCGTCTTGAATTTT
CASSLNRLVLNF
>NA|14|TRBV20-1|TRBJ2-2|NA
TGCAGTGCTAGGTCCGGGACTTACACCGGGGAGCTGTTTTTT
CSARSGTYTGELFF
>NA|18|TRBV7-2|TRBJ2-3|many
TGTGCCAGCAGCTTAAGGGCGGGAAGCCGGACCGCGGCAGATACGCAGTATTTT
CASSLRAGSRTAADTQYF
>NA|14|TRBV18|TRBJ2-1|NA
TGTGCCAGCTCACCGGATCTAGCTAGCGCCGAGCAGTTCTTC
CASSPDLASAEQFF
>TRBD2|15|TRBV7-2|TRBJ2-7|many
TGTGCCAGCAGCCGCACTAGCGGGGGTCCCTACGAGCAGTACTTC
CASSRTSGGPYEQYF
>NA|10|TRBV6-2/TRBV6-3|TRBJ2-1|few
TGTGCCAGCGCAAACATTGAGCAGTTCTTC
CASANIEQFF
>NA|15|TRBV27|TRBJ1-5|NA
TGTGCCAGCAGTTTGCCCCGACCGTCGGGTCAGCCCCAGCATTTT
CASSLPRPSGQPQHF
>TRBD1|13|TRBV20-1|TRBJ1-5|NA
TGCAGTGCTCAAGGACAGGGGGAATCAGCCCAGCATTTT
CSAQGQGESAQHF
>NA|12|TRBV29-1|TRBJ2-1|NA
TGCAGCGTTGACCCGGGCTACAATGAGCAGTTCTTC
CSVDPGYNEQFF
>TRBD2|14|TRBV29-1|TRBJ2-1|NA
TGCAGCGTTGGGGATAGCGGGGGGAACAATGAGCAGTTCTTC
CSVGDSGGNNEQFF
>NA|16|TRBV3-1|TRBJ1-4|NA
TGTGCCAGCAGCCAAGAATCGCGGTGGGATGATGAAAAACTGTTTTTT
CASSQESRWDDEKLFF
>NA|11|TRBV12-3/TRBV12-4|TRBJ2-1|few
TGTGCCAGCAGATACGGCAATGAGCAGTTCTTC
CASRYGNEQFF
>NA|11|TRBV2|TRBJ1-1|NA
TGTGCCAGCAGTGAAGCCCTTTCGGCTTTCTTT
CASSEALSAFF
>NA|12|TRBV11-2|TRBJ2-2|NA
TGTGCCAGCAGCGTCGGGTCCGGGGAGCTGTTTTTT
CASSVGSGELFF
>NA|14|TRBV7-3|TRBJ2-5|NA
TGTGCCAGCAGCCCAGCGGACTGGAAAGAGACCCAGTACTTC
CASSPADWKETQYF
>TRBD1|13|TRBV7-2|TRBJ1-1|many
TGTGCCAGCAGCACTGGGACAGGGAGGAAAGCTTTCTTT
CASSTGTGRKAFF
>TRBD1|17|TRBV12-3/TRBV12-4|TRBJ1-2|NA
TGTGCCAGCAGTCCTACCCTACCCGACAGGGCTAACTATGGCTACACCTTC
CASSPTLPDRANYGYTF
>NA|13|TRBV20-1|TRBJ2-5|few
TGCAGTGCTACATCCGGGTACCAAGAGACCCAGTACTTC
CSATSGYQETQYF
>NA|17|TRBV7-2|TRBJ2-1|few
TGTGCCAGCAGCTTATTAGGGGTCGGGACCGATATACTCAGGCAGTTCTTC
CASSLLGVGTDILRQFF
>NA|14|TRBV4-3|TRBJ1-1|NA
TGCGCCAGCAGCCAAGAATTCTCTTCCCCGAAAGCTTTCTTT
CASSQEFSSPKAFF